A selection of T cell receptor beta chains follows, all from one sample in a study of post-analysis software for immune sequencing data. One entry per CDR3 protein results from TCRdb running MiXCR on the PCR reads. The data hold more than 450,000 distinct CDR3 sequences, with 44% observed a single time. Sequencing used blood. Receptors were obtained from a girl aged 5-17 years with multiple sclerosis. CDR3s leave out the opening cysteine and the closing phenylalanine or tryptophan.

TRBV5-1 | ASSFNLAGAYNEQF
TRBV6-5 | ATGGGGRETQY
TRBV2 | ASREASDDEQF
TRBV2 | ASSEAPGVRMGYT
TRBV2 | ASSEELGTEAF
TRBV7-9 | ASSPRTEGYEQF
TRBV4-2 | ASSQDRLAETSSYNEQF
TRBV20-1 | SGGGQGYGYT
TRBV7-3 | ASSLTGGQTSGANVLT
TRBV20-1 | SATTGLVDGYT
TRBV6-2/TRBV6-3 | ASSYPVLARNSNQPQH
TRBV9 | ASSVGGGPPYEQY
TRBV6-5 | ASSYSRVYTDTQY
TRBV5-6 | ASSLPGKMNYGYT
TRBV10-3 | AISAGESYGYT
TRBV12-3/TRBV12-4 | ASSLGKGLAGGYT
TRBV7-2 | ASSLGSRVVPETQY
TRBV7-8 | ASSLRRGQETQY
TRBV7-9 | ASRGQQRLFTDTQY
TRBV13 | ASSPVSAGDTQY
TRBV25-1 | ASSEYKNSGEKRF
TRBV24-1 | ATSRDRVNEQY
TRBV5-1 | ASSPGTGGPSTEAF
TRBV24-1 | ATSDPKTGTGSDTQY
TRBV12-3/TRBV12-4 | ASSLTRENEQF
TRBV5-1 | ASSSNRDNYGYT
TRBV7-9 | ASSHRDRGPSYNEQF
TRBV5-1 | ASSFGQVDTEAF
TRBV6-5 | ATKRAGEAEAF
TRBV5-6 | ATGTSEYNEQF
TRBV6-1 | ASSDGTSGRVLREQY
TRBV5-1 | ASSPQGLAGETQY
TRBV20-1 | SAGKTGTYGYT
TRBV4-1 | ASSHPQGQSYEQY
TRBV13 | ASSLGLGGELAYEQY
TRBV12-3/TRBV12-4 | ASSPTGIAKLAF
TRBV29-1 | SVEDPGYEQY
TRBV5-5 | ASRAGRDNYEQY
TRBV12-3/TRBV12-4 | ASSPGTLNTEAF
TRBV29-1 | SVEKGSGGFPDTQY